The 3 T cell receptor beta chains listed next were all sequenced from one sample in a study of PD-1 blockade in mismatch repair-deficient tumors. Profiling relied on immunoSEQ multiplex PCR, and the TCRdb table lists in-frame clones only, not all of them. The table has fewer than 25,000 clones, around 79% seen once. Sequenced here: PBMCs, sampled 52 weeks after starting pembrolizumab. These receptors were collected from an adult with mismatch repair-deficient cancer.

This clone was detected only once. Here the CDR3 DNA reads TGTGCCAGCAGCGTACAGGGCACAGATACGCAGTATTTT. Translated, it gives CASSVQGTDTQYF. The chain links TRBV9 to TRBJ2-3, with D hard to call. V was cut by 1 base and J by 1 base, with 4 bases left in between. This CDR3 comprises 13 residues. Germline V gene sequence: CDR1 SGDLS, CDR2 YYNGEE. Based on the CDR3 plus reference TRBV9 and TRBJ2-3, the full variable domain is DSGVTQTPKHLITATGQRVTLRCSPRSGDLSVYWYQQSLDQGLQFLIQYYNGEERAKGNILERFSAQQFPDLHSELNLSSLELGDSALYFCASSVQGTDTQYFGPGTRLTVL.

The rearrangement links TRBV9 to TRBJ2-7; TRBD1 is a possible D gene (5 bases). Trimming stripped 2 bases from V and 2 bases from J, with 17 bases between. Germline V gene lookup returns CDR1 SGDLS and CDR2 YYNGEE. This CDR3 contains 16 residues. The CDR3 is CASSVAIGDSAYEQYF. CDR3 nucleotides: TGTGCCAGCAGCGTGGCGATCGGTGACAGCGCCTACGAGCAGTACTTC.

Remarks on this clone: The junction and the germline gene differ at one end; a read error may be behind it. Additional DNA sequences in this sample encode the identical CDR3. V usage is TRBV7-9 and J usage is TRBJ2-7; 8 nucleotides match TRBD1. Germline CDR1 is SEHNR and CDR2 is FQNEAQ (reference sequence). This CDR3 contains 11 residues. The CDR3 region has the DNA TGCGCCAGCAGCTCGGGACAGGTCCCGCACTTC. Its translation is CASSSGQVPHF. Full variable domain (missing parts from reference TRBV7-9 and TRBJ2-7): DTGVSQNPRHKITKRGQNVTFRCDPISEHNRLYWYRQTLGQGPEFLTYFQNEAQLEKSRLLSDRFSAERPKGSFSTLEIQRTEQGDSAMYLCASSSGQVPHFGPGTRLTVT.